This entry lists 19 T cell receptor beta chains sequenced from one sample in a study of blood T cell repertoires in COVID-19. Assay used: immunoSEQ multiplex PCR; TCRdb lists only in-frame clones, some missing. The sample holds 15,000 to 20,000 clones, 90% to 95% seen once. The specimen sequenced was peripheral blood. The source is a human donor in a cohort sampled during active COVID-19.

About this clone: A junction boundary mismatches the germline segment, possibly from a read error. The chain is built from TRBV6-2 or TRBV6-3 and TRBJ1-5; no reliable D call. Looked up from germline, CDR1 is MNHEY and CDR2 is SVGEGT. The CDR3 has 13 amino acids. DNA for the CDR3: TGTGCCAGCAGTGACTCGTCGGGTCAGCCCCAGCATTTT. It is translated as CASSDSSGQPQHF.

CDR3 region: CAIRGGAGYGYTF. CDR3 nucleotide sequence: TGTGCCATCAGAGGAGGGGCCGGTTATGGCTACACCTTC. V is TRBV7-9 and J is TRBJ1-2; D is perhaps TRBD1 (5 bases). V gave up 10 bases and J gave up 5 bases, with 17 bases separating them. Germline V lookup: CDR1 SEHNR, CDR2 FQNEAQ (reference sequence). The CDR3 is 13 residues long.

V and J are TRBV29-1 and TRBJ2-7; 7 bases match TRBD2. The germline V gene encodes CDR1 SQVTM and CDR2 ANQGSEA. V lost 3 bases, J lost 4 bases, and 6 bases stayed unmatched. The CDR3 consists of 13 residues. Written as DNA, the CDR3 is TGCAGCGTTGAGTCTAGCGGAGCTTACGAGCAGTACTTC. Protein: CSVESSGAYEQYF.

The J gene is TRBJ1-2, the V gene TRBV6-2 or TRBV6-3; 7 nucleotides line up with TRBD1. Germline V gives CDR1 MNHEY, CDR2 SVGEGT. Trimming cost V 4 bases and J 5 bases; bases outside gene matches: 1. The CDR3 sequence is 12 residues long. CDR3 nucleotides: TGTGCCAGCAGTTCGACAGGGTATGGCTACACCTTC. Its translation: CASSSTGYGYTF.

This chain links TRBV7-8 with TRBJ2-1, with TRBD2 matching 7 bases. The junction had 13 bases not matched to a gene; V was cut back by 5 bases and J by 6 bases. This CDR3 has 16 residues. Germline V gene sequence: CDR1 SGHVS, CDR2 FQNEAQ. Written as DNA, the CDR3 is TGTGCCAGCAGCCCCAGAGGGCGGGAGTTGTTCAATGAGCAGTTCTTC. Encoded protein: CASSPRGRELFNEQFF.

The rearrangement joins TRBV24-1 to TRBJ1-5, with D maybe TRBD1 (5 bases). CDR3 length: 17 residues. V was clipped by 9 bases and J by 0 bases, with 20 bases between them. In germline, CDR1 is KGHDR, CDR2 SFDVKD. Here the CDR3 DNA reads TGTGCCACCTTTGGGGGACTATGGGTGTATAGCAATCAGCCCCAGCATTTT. Its protein is CATFGGLWVYSNQPQHF.

The V call is TRBV3-1 (or the pseudogene TRBV3-2), the J call TRBJ1-2; 9 bases match TRBD1. The V gene end was trimmed by 4 bases and the J gene end by 4 bases; junction bases not matched to a gene: 13. The length of the CDR3 is 17 residues. CDR1 and CDR2 from the germline V gene are LGHDT and YNNKEL (reference sequence). DNA of the CDR3: TGTGCCAGCAGCCCGGGGGTGACCCCGGGACAGGGCTATGGCTACACCTTC. This encodes CASSPGVTPGQGYGYTF.

The rearrangement joins TRBV11-3 to TRBJ2-3; 10 positions match TRBD2. CDR3 length: 15 amino acids. The V gene's germline CDR1 is SGHNT and CDR2 YENEEA. J was trimmed by 1 base and V by 3 bases; bases with no gene match: 1. The CDR3 DNA is TGTGCCAGCAGCTTCGGACTAGCGGGCACAGATACGCAGTATTTT. It yields the protein CASSFGLAGTDTQYF.

The chain uses TRBV5-4 and TRBJ2-2, with 8 bases lining up with TRBD2. This CDR3 has 15 amino acids. With 1 base clipped from V and 8 bases from J, the junction kept 7 bases outside the gene matches. Germline values: CDR1 SGHNT, CDR2 YYREEE (reference sequence). The CDR3 spells CASSLPSGSRGELFF. The CDR3 coding sequence is TGTGCCAGCAGCTTGCCCAGCGGGAGTCGGGGGGAGCTGTTTTTT.

The chain recombines TRBV7-2 with TRBJ1-3; the D is unclear. Trimming left V 2 bases short and J 0 bases short, with 11 bases between. The CDR3 length is 16 residues. Germline V lookup: CDR1 SGHTA, CDR2 FQGNSA. The chain's CDR3 is CASSLPRLRSGNTIYF. CDR3 coding DNA: TGTGCCAGCAGCTTACCCAGACTCCGCTCTGGAAACACCATATATTTT.

The rearrangement joins TRBV27 to TRBJ1-2; a weak D match, TRBD1 (6 bases). The germline CDR1 and CDR2 sequences are MNHEY and SMNVEV (reference sequence). Trimming shortened V by 5 bases and J by 8 bases, and 21 bases separated the two germline ends. The CDR3 spans 15 residues. CDR3 region: CASSRNREGSGGYTF. The DNA for the CDR3 is TGTGCCAGCAGTCGAAACAGGGAAGGTTCGGGAGGCTACACCTTC.

V and J are TRBV9 and TRBJ2-1; perhaps TRBD1 as D (5 bases). Trimming shortened V by 0 bases and J by 6 bases, and 16 bases separated the two germline ends. The CDR3 extends over 16 amino acids. CDR1 SGDLS and CDR2 YYNGEE come from the germline V gene. Written as DNA, the CDR3 is TGTGCCAGCAGCGTAGCTGCAGGGAACTTCCCCAATGAGCAGTTCTTC. Encoded protein: CASSVAAGNFPNEQFF. Full variable domain (rest looked up from reference TRBV9 and TRBJ2-1): DSGVTQTPKHLITATGQRVTLRCSPRSGDLSVYWYQQSLDQGLQFLIQYYNGEERAKGNILERFSAQQFPDLHSELNLSSLELGDSALYFCASSVAAGNFPNEQFFGPGTRLTVL.

The rearrangement uses TRBV7-9 and TRBJ2-3; 9 positions match TRBD1. The germline V gene has CDR1 SEHNR and CDR2 FQNEAQ (reference sequence). This CDR3 spans 16 amino acids. V was clipped by 4 bases and J by 2 bases; unmatched bases: 7. CDR3 DNA: TGTGCCAGCAGCTACGGGACAGGGATTATCACAGATACGCAGTATTTT. Translation gives CASSYGTGIITDTQYF. Looking up the rest from reference TRBV7-9 and TRBJ2-3 gives the full variable domain: DTGVSQNPRHKITKRGQNVTFRCDPISEHNRLYWYRQTLGQGPEFLTYFQNEAQLEKSRLLSDRFSAERPKGSFSTLEIQRTEQGDSAMYLCASSYGTGIITDTQYFGPGTRLTVL.

The genes are TRBV9 and TRBJ2-1; perhaps TRBD2 as D (6 bases). This CDR3 region has 15 residues. V shed 5 bases and J shed 8 bases, with 20 bases lying between them. Germline CDR1 reads SGDLS; CDR2 reads YYNGEE. This CDR3 is CASSPGLVPRDEQFF. CDR3 DNA sequence: TGTGCCAGCAGTCCGGGACTGGTCCCTCGGGATGAGCAGTTCTTC.

The chain is built from TRBV7-9 and TRBJ1-1; D not resolved. The CDR3 runs 14 residues. Germline assignment: CDR1 SEHNR and CDR2 FQNEAQ (reference sequence). V dropped 3 bases and J dropped 4 bases, with 12 bases sitting between them. CDR3 protein: CASSFRVDGTEAFF. CDR3 DNA: TGTGCCAGCAGCTTTCGGGTCGATGGCACTGAAGCTTTCTTT.

The chain recombines TRBV5-4 with TRBJ1-1, with D unclear. CDR3 length equals 15 residues. Between the trimmed V and J ends, which lost 2 bases and 1 base, there was a span of 12 bases. CDR1 is SGHNT, CDR2 YYREEE, per germline (reference sequence). CDR3 residues: CASSFDRRGNTEAFF. As DNA, the CDR3 is TGTGCCAGCAGCTTTGACCGAAGAGGGAACACTGAAGCTTTCTTT.

The J gene is TRBJ1-1, the V gene TRBV14; TRBD1 matches 8 bases. Germline CDR1 reads SGHDN; CDR2 reads FVKESK. CDR3 length equals 15 residues. Trimming at V came to 4 bases and at J to 0 bases, leaving 4 bases not matched to a gene. CDR3 nucleotides: TGTGCCAGCAGCCGGGGACAGGTTTTGAACACTGAAGCTTTCTTT. This codes for CASSRGQVLNTEAFF.

The chain combines TRBV7-2 with TRBJ1-4; 8 bases map to TRBD1. V dropped 2 bases and J dropped 1; count of bases not matched to a gene: 12. The CDR3 covers 19 residues. CDR1 and CDR2 from the germline V gene are SGHTA and FQGNSA. CDR3 region: CASSLKGWSGGVTNEKLFF. CDR3 bases: TGTGCCAGCAGCTTAAAGGGGTGGTCAGGGGGCGTAACTAATGAAAAACTGTTTTTT.

The chain uses TRBV2 and TRBJ2-1; 9 nucleotides agree with TRBD2. This CDR3 is built from 15 residues. V was clipped by 2 bases and J by 6 bases; unmatched bases: 5. CDR1 and CDR2 (germline): SNHLY, FYNNEI. CDR3 DNA sequence: TGTGCCAGCAGTGAACGGCTAGCGGGGATCAATGAGCAGTTCTTC. Translated, it gives CASSERLAGINEQFF.